This T cell receptor (beta chain) came from a study of Tregs in tolerant kidney transplant recipients. Study-wide results and caveats: For some patients, primers changed over time, blocking nucleotide-level comparison.

This CDR3 contains 13 residues. The V and J ends lost 4 bases and 8 bases, in that order; junction bases with no gene match: 7. Looked up from germline, CDR1 is MDHEN and CDR2 is SYDVKM. Recipients received nonmyeloablative bone marrow transplants from related graft donors, with transient mixed chimerism. This clone has only a few counts. Its antigen is as yet unknown. Generated by immunoSEQ multiplex PCR, the TCRdb table keeps only in-frame clones and is missing some. The sample has around 50,000 clones, approximately 91% seen once. This chain connects TRBV28 to TRBJ1-1, with 7 bases that match TRBD1. The sequence was obtained from a human patient who received a combined kidney and bone marrow transplant. Some T cells may arise from the graft donor. Sequencing was performed on CD8+ T cells from blood (PBMCs), taken 24 months after the transplant. DNA for the CDR3: TGTGCCAGCAGTTCGCGAGGGACAGTCGAAGCTTTCTTT. It is translated as CASSSRGTVEAFF.